The rows below give T cell receptor beta chains drawn from one sample of a study of molecular identifiers for immune sequencing clone quantification. A single record per CDR3 protein comes from TCRdb applying MiXCR to the PCR reads. The sample holds 250,000 to 400,000 distinct CDR3 sequences, 20% to 25% seen once. Sequences were obtained from naive CD8+ T cells from blood, with Jurkat cell RNA spiked in. These receptors were collected from a human donor in good health. Some libraries in this study had Jurkat cell RNA spiked in. Each CDR3 is given with its conserved first and last residue. The order of the fields is J gene, D gene, CDR3 length, V gene, clone size, CDR3 DNA, CDR3 protein. The D gene is left open where the match is weak. The size field is filled for only some rows; it gives once, few, many or a size class.

j_call: TRBJ1-2
d_call: .
cdr3_length: 14
v_call: TRBV2
clone_size: many
cdr3_nt: TGTGCCAGCCGTGTGGGCCAGGGAGGATGGGGCTACACCTTC
cdr3_aa: CASRVGQGGWGYTF

j_call: TRBJ1-1
d_call: .
cdr3_length: 12
v_call: TRBV11-3
clone_size: many
cdr3_nt: TGTGCCAGCAGCTTAGGCCCCTCCGGAGCTTTCTTT
cdr3_aa: CASSLGPSGAFF

j_call: TRBJ2-7
d_call: TRBD1
cdr3_length: 14
v_call: TRBV18
clone_size: many
cdr3_nt: TGTGCCAGCTCACCAGGACAGGGGGAATACGAGCAGTACTTC
cdr3_aa: CASSPGQGEYEQYF

j_call: TRBJ2-7
d_call: .
cdr3_length: 16
v_call: TRBV5-1
clone_size: .
cdr3_nt: TGCGCCAGCAGCTTGGGGACAGCCAGAAAGTCCTACGAGCAGTACTTC
cdr3_aa: CASSLGTARKSYEQYF

j_call: TRBJ2-7
d_call: TRBD1
cdr3_length: 20
v_call: TRBV6-2/TRBV6-3
clone_size: few
cdr3_nt: TGTGCCAGCAGTTACTCGAGTAAGCCAGGGACAGGGTACTCATCCTACGAGCAGTACTTC
cdr3_aa: CASSYSSKPGTGYSSYEQYF

j_call: TRBJ2-3
d_call: TRBD1
cdr3_length: 17
v_call: TRBV15
clone_size: .
cdr3_nt: TGTGCCACCAGCAGAAGCCCGGGACAGGGGCCACCGGGTACGCAGTATTTT
cdr3_aa: CATSRSPGQGPPGTQYF

j_call: TRBJ2-3
d_call: TRBD2
cdr3_length: 20
v_call: TRBV28
clone_size: few
cdr3_nt: TGTGCCAGCAGTTCGCGGGACATAGGACTAGCGGGTGCTCACACAGATACGCAGTATTTT
cdr3_aa: CASSSRDIGLAGAHTDTQYF

j_call: TRBJ2-1
d_call: .
cdr3_length: 13
v_call: TRBV11-2
clone_size: many
cdr3_nt: TGTGCCAGCAGCTTATCTTTGCCGGATGAGCAGTTCTTC
cdr3_aa: CASSLSLPDEQFF

j_call: TRBJ1-2
d_call: .
cdr3_length: 13
v_call: TRBV29-1
clone_size: once
cdr3_nt: TGCAGCTGTTTCGGGGAATGGCTGGGAGGCTACTCCTTC
cdr3_aa: CSCFGEWLGGYSF

j_call: TRBJ1-6
d_call: .
cdr3_length: 15
v_call: TRBV4-1
clone_size: few
cdr3_nt: TGCGCCAGCAGAAGTGATGAAACTAGTAGTTCACCCCTCCACTTT
cdr3_aa: CASRSDETSSSPLHF

j_call: TRBJ1-1
d_call: .
cdr3_length: 14
v_call: TRBV4-3
clone_size: .
cdr3_nt: TGCGCCAGCAGCCAAGATTACGCGGACACTGAAGCTTTCTTT
cdr3_aa: CASSQDYADTEAFF

j_call: TRBJ2-5
d_call: TRBD1
cdr3_length: 14
v_call: TRBV29-1
clone_size: many
cdr3_nt: TGCAGCGTTTCGCCCGACAGGGAACAAGAGACCCAGTACTTC
cdr3_aa: CSVSPDREQETQYF

j_call: TRBJ2-7
d_call: .
cdr3_length: 13
v_call: TRBV4-1
clone_size: many
cdr3_nt: TGCGCCAGCAGCCAGAACCCGGCTTACGAGCAGTACTTC
cdr3_aa: CASSQNPAYEQYF

j_call: TRBJ2-6
d_call: TRBD2
cdr3_length: 17
v_call: TRBV19
clone_size: .
cdr3_nt: TGTGCCAGTAGTGTGCTAGCGGGAGTCTCTGGGGCCAACGTCCTGACTTTC
cdr3_aa: CASSVLAGVSGANVLTF

j_call: TRBJ2-1
d_call: .
cdr3_length: 12
v_call: TRBV2
clone_size: .
cdr3_nt: TGTGCCATCCAATATACGGGGAATGAGCAGTTCTTC
cdr3_aa: CAIQYTGNEQFF

j_call: TRBJ2-5
d_call: TRBD2
cdr3_length: 13
v_call: TRBV28
clone_size: few
cdr3_nt: TGTGCCAGCAGTTCCGGGGGGGGGGAGACCCAGTACTTC
cdr3_aa: CASSSGGGETQYF

j_call: TRBJ2-7
d_call: TRBD1
cdr3_length: 17
v_call: TRBV4-3
clone_size: many
cdr3_nt: TGCGCCAGCAGCCACGGCTTTGCAGGGGGTTCGGGCTACGAGCAGTACTTC
cdr3_aa: CASSHGFAGGSGYEQYF

j_call: TRBJ1-5
d_call: .
cdr3_length: 13
v_call: TRBV12-3/TRBV12-4
clone_size: many
cdr3_nt: TGTGCCAGCAGCAAAGGCAGTTATCAGCCCCAGCATTTT
cdr3_aa: CASSKGSYQPQHF

j_call: TRBJ1-1
d_call: .
cdr3_length: 14
v_call: TRBV12-3/TRBV12-4
clone_size: .
cdr3_nt: TGTGCCAGCAGTGCCGGGACCCCAGGAACTGAAGCTCTCTTT
cdr3_aa: CASSAGTPGTEALF

j_call: TRBJ2-7
d_call: .
cdr3_length: 15
v_call: TRBV7-6
clone_size: .
cdr3_nt: TGTGCCAGCAGCCCAGGACAGAGGGCTGGATACGAGCAGTACTTC
cdr3_aa: CASSPGQRAGYEQYF

j_call: TRBJ2-7
d_call: .
cdr3_length: 15
v_call: TRBV4-3
clone_size: few
cdr3_nt: TGCGCCAGCAGCCAAGATTACCCCGCAAGCCTCGAGCAGTACTTC
cdr3_aa: CASSQDYPASLEQYF

j_call: TRBJ2-6
d_call: .
cdr3_length: 13
v_call: TRBV27
clone_size: .
cdr3_nt: TGTGCCAGCAGTGTCTTTGGGGCCAACGTCCTGACTTTC
cdr3_aa: CASSVFGANVLTF

j_call: TRBJ1-2
d_call: .
cdr3_length: 16
v_call: TRBV6-5
clone_size: .
cdr3_nt: TGTGCCGGCAGTTTATCCTGGGACGGAACTAACTATGGCTACACCTTC
cdr3_aa: CAGSLSWDGTNYGYTF

j_call: TRBJ2-3
d_call: .
cdr3_length: 17
v_call: TRBV9
clone_size: .
cdr3_nt: TGTGCCAGCACCAAGCGAGAATCTACTTTGGACACAGATACGCAGTATTTT
cdr3_aa: CASTKRESTLDTDTQYF

j_call: TRBJ2-7
d_call: TRBD2
cdr3_length: 16
v_call: TRBV28
clone_size: many
cdr3_nt: TGTGCCAGCAGTTTAAAGGCCGCTAGCGGGAGGGTTGAGCAGTACTTC
cdr3_aa: CASSLKAASGRVEQYF

j_call: TRBJ2-2
d_call: .
cdr3_length: 13
v_call: TRBV6-2/TRBV6-3
clone_size: .
cdr3_nt: TGTGCCAGCAGTTACGTGTACACCGGGGAGCTGTTTTTT
cdr3_aa: CASSYVYTGELFF

j_call: TRBJ1-5
d_call: TRBD1
cdr3_length: 17
v_call: TRBV28
clone_size: many
cdr3_nt: TGTGCCAGCAGCCCGAACAGGGGGTCCTATAGCAATCAGCCCCAGCATTTT
cdr3_aa: CASSPNRGSYSNQPQHF

j_call: TRBJ2-4
d_call: .
cdr3_length: 12
v_call: TRBV19
clone_size: many
cdr3_nt: TGTGCCAGTTGGGGGTCCAAAAACATTCAGTACTTC
cdr3_aa: CASWGSKNIQYF